Following are 26 T cell receptor beta chains from one sample sequenced in a study of identical twins. MiXCR was run by TCRdb on the 5' RACE reads, yielding one entry per CDR3 protein. The sample consists of approximately 680,000 distinct CDR3 sequences, roughly 7.2% of them appearing once. These data were also reused for a study on yellow fever vaccine responses in identical twins.

Input material: PBMCs. The receptors here all came from a woman under 30 in good health.

The rearrangement uses TRBV29-1 and TRBJ1-2, with D perhaps matching TRBD1 (6 bases). The CDR3 is 12 residues long. V was cut by 4 bases and J by 3 bases, with 9 bases left in between. Germline lookup yields CDR1 SQVTM and CDR2 ANQGSEA. The CDR3 reads CSVGTEYYGYTF. CDR3 coding DNA: TGCAGCGTTGGGACAGAATACTATGGCTACACCTTC.

This sequence joins TRBV4-2 and TRBJ2-1, with D perhaps TRBD2 (5 bases). CDR3 length equals 17 residues. Trimming took 0 bases from V and 4 from J, leaving 16 bases between them. Germline V gives CDR1 LGHNA, CDR2 YNFKEQ. The CDR3 here is CASSQEVLALSYNEQFF. The CDR3 DNA reads TGTGCCAGCAGCCAAGAGGTATTAGCGTTGAGTTACAATGAGCAGTTCTTC.

This clonotype was counted at least ten times. The chain has TRBV7-8 and TRBJ2-2, with D unresolved. Germline V gene lookup returns CDR1 SGHVS and CDR2 FQNEAQ. The V and J ends lost 3 bases and 6 bases respectively, with 5 bases between them. This CDR3 region has 12 residues. CDR3 residues: CASSLVSGELFF. CDR3 DNA sequence: TGTGCCAGCAGCTTGGTTTCCGGGGAGCTGTTTTTT.

This chain uses TRBV15 with TRBJ2-3; D unclear. The CDR3 contains 17 residues. Germline-derived CDR1 and CDR2 are LNHNV and YYDKDF (reference sequence). Trimming left V 0 bases short and J 2 bases short, with 15 bases between. Written as DNA, the CDR3 is TGTGCCACCAGCAGAGATGGGCAGTCATGGGTCACAGATACGCAGTATTTT. Translating gives CATSRDGQSWVTDTQYF.

The chain combines TRBV28 with TRBJ2-5; 7 positions match TRBD2. CDR3 length: 17 amino acids. J lost 5 bases, V lost 1 base, and 13 bases had no gene match. Germline values: CDR1 MDHEN, CDR2 SYDVKM. As DNA, the CDR3 is TGTGCCAGCAGTTTATACGCAGCGGGAAAGATTGCGGAGACCCAGTACTTC. Its translation is CASSLYAAGKIAETQYF.

This clonotype was recorded a few times. V is TRBV15 and J is TRBJ2-1; 7 positions match TRBD2. This CDR3 comprises 15 residues. V trimming: 4 bases; J trimming: 1 base; junction bases outside the gene matches: 4. From germline, CDR1 is LNHNV and CDR2 YYDKDF (reference sequence). CDR3 DNA sequence: TGTGCCACCAGCACCACTAGCGATTCCTACAATGAGCAGTTCTTC. Its protein is CATSTTSDSYNEQFF.

This chain connects TRBV29-1 to TRBJ2-7, with TRBD2 matching over 14 bases. The CDR3 covers 15 residues. The germline gives CDR1 SQVTM, CDR2 ANQGSEA. The ends lost 4 bases at V and 2 bases at J; junction bases unmatched: 4. CDR3 sequence (DNA): TGCAGCGTTGCCGGACTAGCGGGAGGTCCCTACGAGCAGTACTTC. It translates to CSVAGLAGGPYEQYF.

This clonotype has only a few counts. The V and J genes are TRBV14 and TRBJ2-3, with 10 positions matching TRBD2. Per the germline V gene, CDR1 is SGHDN and CDR2 is FVKESK. The length of the CDR3 is 18 residues. V was clipped by 0 bases and J by 5 bases; unmatched bases: 11. The CDR3 region has the DNA TGTGCCAGCAGCCAAGAAGCTGTAACCGGGACTAGCGAAGATACGCAGTATTTT. It yields the protein CASSQEAVTGTSEDTQYF. The variable domain in full, completed from reference TRBV14 and TRBJ2-3, reads EAGVTQFPSHSVIEKGQTVTLRCDPISGHDNLYWYRRVMGKEIKFLLHFVKESKQDESGMPNNRFLAERTGGTYSTLKVQPAELEDSGVYFCASSQEAVTGTSEDTQYFGPGTRLTVL.

The chain carries TRBV10-3 and TRBJ2-1; D call uncertain. The germline CDR1 and CDR2 sequences are ENHRY and SYGVKD. CDR3 length: 12 residues. Trimming removed 4 bases from V and 5 bases from J, with 6 bases in between. Here the CDR3 reads CAISALNNEQFF. Written as DNA, the CDR3 is TGTGCCATCAGTGCCCTAAACAATGAGCAGTTCTTC.

This clonotype was detected many times. This chain uses TRBV5-1 with TRBJ2-5; no reliable D call. The ends were cut back, 0 bases at V and 6 bases at J, with 12 bases in the middle. CDR1 and CDR2 (germline): SGHRS, YFSETQ. The length of the CDR3 is 14 residues. This chain's CDR3 is CASSLAATQKTQYF. CDR3 nucleotides: TGCGCCAGCAGCTTGGCAGCAACTCAGAAGACCCAGTACTTC.

The chain joins TRBV27 to TRBJ1-1; TRBD1 aligns across 8 bases. V lost 4 bases to trimming and J lost 5 bases; unmatched junction nucleotides: 9. Germline CDR1 is MNHEY and CDR2 is SMNVEV (reference sequence). The CDR3 is made up of 15 amino acids. The CDR3 DNA sequence: TGTGCCAGCAGTTCAAGGAACAGGGGGTTTACTGAAGCTTTCTTT. Translation: CASSSRNRGFTEAFF.

This clonotype has only a few counts. The V and J genes are TRBV29-1 and TRBJ2-2; 7 bases are shared with TRBD1. Losses at the gene ends were 3 bases for V and 1 base for J; bases not matched to a gene: 2. Per the germline V gene, CDR1 is SQVTM and CDR2 is ANQGSEA. The CDR3 runs 14 residues. The chain's CDR3 is CSVDQGVNTGELFF. The CDR3 DNA reads as TGCAGCGTTGATCAGGGGGTGAACACCGGGGAGCTGTTTTTT.

This clonotype was seen more than once but under ten times. V usage is TRBV7-9 and J usage is TRBJ2-7; D is unclear. The CDR3 is 13 residues long. The V and J ends lost 1 base and 4 bases respectively, with 8 bases between them. The germline V gene encodes CDR1 SEHNR and CDR2 FQNEAQ (reference sequence). CDR3 bases: TGTGCCAGCAGCTTAGAAGTAGCTTACGAGCAGTACTTC. It encodes CASSLEVAYEQYF.

This clonotype was observed at least ten times. The chain has TRBV29-1 and TRBJ2-3, with unresolved D. Trimming pared 2 bases from V and 1 base from J, leaving 19 bases between. From germline, CDR1 is SQVTM and CDR2 ANQGSEA. The CDR3 covers 17 residues. DNA of the CDR3: TGCAGCGTTGAAATAGGAGAGACACCTAGGGGCACAGATACGCAGTATTTT. Its protein is CSVEIGETPRGTDTQYF.

This clonotype was observed a handful of times. The V and J genes are TRBV15 and TRBJ2-5, with a weak D call TRBD2 (6 bases). Per the germline V gene, CDR1 is LNHNV and CDR2 is YYDKDF (reference sequence). The CDR3 contains 15 residues. V shed 0 bases and J shed 3 bases, with 11 bases lying between them. DNA for the CDR3: TGTGCCACCAGCAGAGATCTGTGGGGGGAAGAGACCCAGTACTTC. Amino acids: CATSRDLWGEETQYF.

This clonotype was detected only a few times. The chain carries TRBV15 and TRBJ2-7, with D possibly matching TRBD1 (6 bases). The CDR3 spans 14 residues. CDR1 LNHNV and CDR2 YYDKDF come from the germline V gene (reference sequence). V shed 5 bases and J shed 1 base, with 12 bases lying between them. The CDR3, as DNA: TGTGCCACCAGCGCCCGGACAGCGTCCTACGAGCAGTACTTC. This gives the protein CATSARTASYEQYF.

There are a few counts of this clonotype. The chain carries TRBV10-3 and TRBJ2-7; possibly TRBD1 for D (6 bases). The germline V gene encodes CDR1 ENHRY and CDR2 SYGVKD. V shed 0 bases and J shed 2 bases, with 8 bases lying between them. The CDR3 has 14 residues. The CDR3 bases are TGTGCCATCAGTGAGTCACGGACAGCCTACGAGCAGTACTTC. This encodes CAISESRTAYEQYF.

This clonotype was picked up many times. The rearrangement joins TRBV3-1 to TRBJ1-1; 9 bases are shared with TRBD1. The CDR3 totals 16 residues. Trimming cost V 5 bases and J 5 bases; bases outside gene matches: 12. Germline V gene data show CDR1 as LGHDT and CDR2 as YNNKEL (reference sequence). The CDR3 DNA follows: TGTGCCAGCAGCTCTATGATGGGACAGGGCGGGACTGAAGCTTTCTTT. It translates to CASSSMMGQGGTEAFF.

Many counts were recorded for this clonotype. J is TRBJ1-1 and V is TRBV6-5, with D uncertain. Germline-derived CDR1 and CDR2 are MNHEY and SVGAGI. Between the trimmed V and J ends, which lost 2 bases and 0 bases, there was a span of 7 bases. CDR3 size: 14 residues. The chain's CDR3 is CASSYRPVNTEAFF. The CDR3 region has the DNA TGTGCCAGCAGTTACCGCCCTGTGAACACTGAAGCTTTCTTT.

In its sample, this clonotype was seen a few times. The V gene is TRBV4-1, the J gene TRBJ1-1; 7 bases line up with TRBD1. There are 16 residues in the CDR3. V was clipped by 4 bases and J by 4 bases; unmatched bases: 12. CDR1 is MGHRA and CDR2 is YSYEKL in the germline V gene. The CDR3 bases are TGCGCCAGCAGCCTTGGGGGGACAGCCGGTTTCACTGAAGCTTTCTTT. Its translation: CASSLGGTAGFTEAFF.

This clonotype was recorded many times. This chain joins TRBV12-3 or TRBV12-4 and TRBJ1-2; no clear D gene. Deletions cut 2 bases from V and 8 bases from J, with 9 bases between. This CDR3 has 12 residues. CDR3 in amino acids: CASSLRMGGYTF. In nucleotides, the CDR3 is TGTGCCAGCAGTTTAAGAATGGGGGGCTACACCTTC.

V and J are TRBV6-2 or TRBV6-3 and TRBJ2-6, with D maybe TRBD2 (5 bases). V was shortened by 7 bases and J by 0 bases, with 31 bases between the two germline ends. Germline V gene sequence: CDR1 MNHEY, CDR2 SVGEGT. There are 22 residues in the CDR3. DNA of the CDR3: TGTGCCAGCACCGGGGTGGGTATAGGCGACAAACTAATCCTCTCTGGGGCCAACGTCCTGACTTTC. Translated: CASTGVGIGDKLILSGANVLTF.

This clonotype has a count of ten or more. J is TRBJ1-4 and V is TRBV5-1, with 7 bases identical to TRBD1. Germline values: CDR1 SGHRS, CDR2 YFSETQ. After removal of 0 bases from V and 8 bases from J, the junction contained 19 bases not matched to a gene. The CDR3 has 19 amino acids. CDR3 sequence: CASSLGVGTTGTEEEKLFF. DNA of the CDR3: TGCGCCAGCAGCTTGGGTGTGGGAACAACCGGGACAGAAGAGGAAAAACTGTTTTTT.

The chain joins TRBV2 to TRBJ2-1; D gene unclear. The germline CDR1 and CDR2 sequences are SNHLY and FYNNEI. The CDR3 extends over 15 amino acids. Deletions cut 3 bases from V and 4 bases from J, with 13 bases between. This CDR3 is CASSEWRPAYNEQFF. CDR3 DNA: TGTGCCAGCAGTGAGTGGCGGCCTGCGTACAATGAGCAGTTCTTC.

The genes are TRBV18 and TRBJ2-3, with D maybe TRBD2 (5 bases). Germline V lookup: CDR1 KGHSH, CDR2 LQKENI. The CDR3 has 15 residues. V gave up 6 bases and J gave up 4 bases, with 17 bases separating them. CDR3 in amino acids: CASSSLARSADTQYF. The DNA for the CDR3 is TGTGCCAGCTCGTCCTTAGCGAGAAGCGCAGATACGCAGTATTTT.

CDR3 DNA sequence: TGTGCCAGCAGCCCAGCTCTCCGGAACATTCAGTACTTC. Translated, it gives CASSPALRNIQYF. V is TRBV11-2 and J is TRBJ2-4; D gene uncertain. Germline lookup yields CDR1 SGHAT and CDR2 FQNNGV. The CDR3 runs to 13 residues. Trimming took 5 bases from V and 7 from J, leaving 12 bases between them. Complete variable domain (other parts from reference TRBV11-2 and TRBJ2-4): EAGVAQSPRYKIIEKRQSVAFWCNPISGHATLYWYQQILGQGPKLLIQFQNNGVVDDSQLPKDRFSAERLKGVDSTLKIQPAKLEDSAVYLCASSPALRNIQYFGAGTRLSVL.